This T cell receptor beta chain was observed in a study of naive and memory T cell subsets. Cells stained for CD3, CD4, CD8, CD45RA and CD27 were sorted into four subsets. Both TRBC1 and TRBC2 were covered by a beta constant-region primer of two equimolar oligonucleotides. Ligated cDNA was amplified by four rounds of PCR with nested alpha and beta constant-region primers and SP2. TCRdb reprocessed the UMI-ligation and nested PCR reads with MiXCR, giving one entry per CDR3 protein. The sample lists some 83,000 distinct CDR3 sequences, under 15% seen once, with 0.7% to 0.95% in the top ten. Trimming shortened V by 5 bases and J by 11 bases, and 19 bases separated the two germline ends. Germline V gene sequence: CDR1 LNHDA, CDR2 SQIVND (reference sequence). The CDR3 is 14 amino acids. This clonotype occurred a few times.

This clonotype originated in a human donor in good health. The V gene is TRBV19, the J gene TRBJ1-5; D uncertain. Sequencing was performed on central memory CD4+ T cells from blood. Here the CDR3 DNA reads TGTGCCAGTAGTGCCGCCGATTCTCTAGCTTCCCAGCATTTT. Translating it yields CASSAADSLASQHF.